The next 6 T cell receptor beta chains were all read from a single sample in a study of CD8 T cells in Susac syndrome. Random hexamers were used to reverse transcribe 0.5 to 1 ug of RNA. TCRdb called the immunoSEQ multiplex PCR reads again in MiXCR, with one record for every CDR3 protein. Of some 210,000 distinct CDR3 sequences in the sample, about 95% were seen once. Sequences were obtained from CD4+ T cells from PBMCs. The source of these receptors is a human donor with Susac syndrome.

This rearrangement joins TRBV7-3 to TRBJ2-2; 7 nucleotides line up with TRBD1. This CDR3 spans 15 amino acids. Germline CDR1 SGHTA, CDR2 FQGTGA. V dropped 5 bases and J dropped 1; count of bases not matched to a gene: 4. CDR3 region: CASSTRTGNTGELFF. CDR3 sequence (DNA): TGTGCCAGCAGCACTAGGACAGGGAACACCGGGGAGCTGTTTTTT.

The CDR3 spells CSAGSFENGEKLFF. CDR3 DNA sequence: TGCAGCGCGGGGTCGTTTGAGAACGGAGAAAAACTGTTTTTT. This rearrangement joins TRBV29-1 to TRBJ1-4; D not certain. Germline lookup yields CDR1 SQVTM and CDR2 ANQGSEA. The CDR3 is 14 residues long. The ends were cut back, 7 bases at V and 8 bases at J, with 20 bases in the middle.

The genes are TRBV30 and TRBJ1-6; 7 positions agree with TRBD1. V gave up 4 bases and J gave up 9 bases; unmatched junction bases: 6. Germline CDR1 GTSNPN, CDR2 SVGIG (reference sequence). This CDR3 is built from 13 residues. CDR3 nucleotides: TGTGCCTGGAAAACAGGGGCCCGTTCACCCCTCCACTTT. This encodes CAWKTGARSPLHF.

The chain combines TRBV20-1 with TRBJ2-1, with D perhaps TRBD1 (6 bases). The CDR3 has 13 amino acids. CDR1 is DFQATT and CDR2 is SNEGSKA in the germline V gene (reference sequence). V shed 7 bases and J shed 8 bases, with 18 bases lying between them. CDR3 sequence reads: CSVSGVRRDEQFF. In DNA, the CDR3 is TGCAGTGTATCAGGGGTACGTAGGGATGAGCAGTTCTTC.

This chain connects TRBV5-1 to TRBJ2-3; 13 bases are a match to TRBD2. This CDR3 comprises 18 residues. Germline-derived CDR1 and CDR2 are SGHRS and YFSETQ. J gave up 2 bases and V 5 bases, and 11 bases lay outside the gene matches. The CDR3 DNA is TGCGCCAGCAGTTCCGGCCTACTAGCGGGGGGGCACACAGATACGCAGTATTTT. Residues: CASSSGLLAGGHTDTQYF.

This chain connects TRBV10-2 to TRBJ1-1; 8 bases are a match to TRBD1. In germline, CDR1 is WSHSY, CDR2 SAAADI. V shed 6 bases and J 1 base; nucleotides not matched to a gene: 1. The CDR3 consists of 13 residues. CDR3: CASRGTGNTEAFF. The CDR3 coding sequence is TGCGCCAGCAGGGGGACAGGGAACACTGAAGCTTTCTTT.